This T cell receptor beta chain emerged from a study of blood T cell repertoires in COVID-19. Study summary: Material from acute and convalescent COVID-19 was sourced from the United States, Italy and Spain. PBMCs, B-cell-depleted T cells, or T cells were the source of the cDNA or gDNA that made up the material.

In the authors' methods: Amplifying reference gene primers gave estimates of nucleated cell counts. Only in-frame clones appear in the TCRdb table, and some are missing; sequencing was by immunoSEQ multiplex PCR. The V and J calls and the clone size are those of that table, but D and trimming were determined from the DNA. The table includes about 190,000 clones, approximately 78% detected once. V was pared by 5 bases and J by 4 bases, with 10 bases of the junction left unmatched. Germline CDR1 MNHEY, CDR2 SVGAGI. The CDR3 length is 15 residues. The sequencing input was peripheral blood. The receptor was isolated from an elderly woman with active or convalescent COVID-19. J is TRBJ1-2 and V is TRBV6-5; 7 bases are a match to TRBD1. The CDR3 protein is CASSQPGTVFYGYTF. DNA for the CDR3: TGTGCCAGCAGTCAGCCCGGGACAGTCTTCTATGGCTACACCTTC.